The sequence of this T cell receptor (beta chain) was determined in a study of T cells after yellow fever vaccination. Points from the study as a whole: Clonotypes found in both CD4 and CD8 compartments made up a small share. Detected again after the booster were most primary-vaccination clones, at 96% CD4 and roughly 88% CD8.

Germline V gives CDR1 SEHNR, CDR2 FQNEAQ (reference sequence). Trimming at V came to 6 bases and at J to 3 bases, leaving 10 bases not matched to a gene. CDR3 size: 16 residues. TCRdb re-called the 5' RACE reads through MiXCR, storing one row per CDR3 protein. The table has hundreds of thousands of distinct CDR3 sequences, about a fifth seen once; the top ten hold about 15%. Regarding this clonotype: Its antigen remains unknown.

Specimen: PBMCs, collected approximately 22 days after the first yellow fever vaccination. The clonotype was recovered from a young man who received the YFV17D yellow fever vaccine. V is TRBV7-9 and J is TRBJ1-4, with 7 bases lining up with TRBD1. The CDR3 spells CASSSFDRDSNEKLFF. The CDR3 coding sequence is TGTGCCAGCAGTTCATTCGACAGGGATTCTAATGAAAAACTGTTTTTT.